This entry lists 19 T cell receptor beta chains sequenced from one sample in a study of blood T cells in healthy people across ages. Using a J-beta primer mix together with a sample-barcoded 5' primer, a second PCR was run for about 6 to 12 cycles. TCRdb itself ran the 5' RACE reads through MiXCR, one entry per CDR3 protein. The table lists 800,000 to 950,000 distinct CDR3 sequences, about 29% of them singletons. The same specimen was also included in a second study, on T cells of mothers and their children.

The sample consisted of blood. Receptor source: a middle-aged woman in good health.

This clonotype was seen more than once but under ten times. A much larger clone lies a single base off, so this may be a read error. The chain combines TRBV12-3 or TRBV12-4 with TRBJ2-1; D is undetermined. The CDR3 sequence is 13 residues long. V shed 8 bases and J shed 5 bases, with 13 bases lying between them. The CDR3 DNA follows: TGTGCCAGCGGCAAATACCGGGACAATGAGCAGTTCTTC. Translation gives CASGKYRDNEQFF.

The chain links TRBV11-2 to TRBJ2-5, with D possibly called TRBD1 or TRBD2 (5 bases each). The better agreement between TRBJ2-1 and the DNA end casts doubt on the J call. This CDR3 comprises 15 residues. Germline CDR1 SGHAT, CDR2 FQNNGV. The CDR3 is CASSLELSRQGTQFF. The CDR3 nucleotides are TGTGCCAGCAGCTTAGAGTTGAGCCGACAAGGGACCCAGTTCTTC.

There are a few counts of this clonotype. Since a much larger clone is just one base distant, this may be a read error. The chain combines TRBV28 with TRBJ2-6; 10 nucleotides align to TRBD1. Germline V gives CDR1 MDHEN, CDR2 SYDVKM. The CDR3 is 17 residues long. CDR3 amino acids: CTSSAGTGVTGANVLTF. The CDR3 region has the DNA TGTACCAGCAGTGCCGGGACAGGGGTGACTGGGGCCAACGTCCTGACTTTC.

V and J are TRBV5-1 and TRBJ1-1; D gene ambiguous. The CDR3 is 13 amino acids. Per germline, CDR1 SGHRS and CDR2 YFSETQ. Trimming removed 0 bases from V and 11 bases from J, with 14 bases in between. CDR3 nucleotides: TGCGCCAGCAGCTTGGCTATCGGGTATCAGGCTTTCTTT. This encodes CASSLAIGYQAFF.

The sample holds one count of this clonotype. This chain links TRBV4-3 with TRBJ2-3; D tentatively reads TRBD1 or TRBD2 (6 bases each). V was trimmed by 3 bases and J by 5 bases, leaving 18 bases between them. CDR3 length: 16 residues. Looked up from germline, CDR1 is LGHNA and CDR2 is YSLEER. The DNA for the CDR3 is TGCGCCAGCAGCCAGTCAAGGGGGGCCAGTTTAGATACGCAGTATTTT. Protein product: CASSQSRGASLDTQYF.

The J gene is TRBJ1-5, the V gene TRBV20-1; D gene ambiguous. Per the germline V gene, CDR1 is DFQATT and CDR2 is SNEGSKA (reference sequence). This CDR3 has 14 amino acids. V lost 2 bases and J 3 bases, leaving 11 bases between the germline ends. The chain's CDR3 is CSARLGGINQPQHF. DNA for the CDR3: TGCAGTGCTAGATTAGGAGGGATCAATCAGCCCCAGCATTTT.

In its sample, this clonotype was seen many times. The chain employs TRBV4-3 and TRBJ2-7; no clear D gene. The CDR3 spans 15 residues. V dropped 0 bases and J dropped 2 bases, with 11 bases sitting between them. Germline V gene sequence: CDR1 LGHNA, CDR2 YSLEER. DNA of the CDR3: TGCGCCAGCAGCCAAGATGCTGGGCCCACCTACGAGCAGTACTTC. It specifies CASSQDAGPTYEQYF.

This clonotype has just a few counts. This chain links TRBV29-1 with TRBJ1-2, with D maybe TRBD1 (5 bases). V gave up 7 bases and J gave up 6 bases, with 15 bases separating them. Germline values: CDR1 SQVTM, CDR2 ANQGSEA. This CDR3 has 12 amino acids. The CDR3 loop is CSASTGVDGYTF. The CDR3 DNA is TGCAGCGCCTCGACGGGGGTTGATGGCTACACCTTC.

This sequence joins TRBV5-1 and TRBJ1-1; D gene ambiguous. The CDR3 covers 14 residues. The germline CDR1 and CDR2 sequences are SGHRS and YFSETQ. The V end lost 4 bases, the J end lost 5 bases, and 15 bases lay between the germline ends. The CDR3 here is CASSPLGTQTEAFF. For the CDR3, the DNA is TGCGCCAGCAGCCCCCTGGGTACGCAAACTGAAGCTTTCTTT.

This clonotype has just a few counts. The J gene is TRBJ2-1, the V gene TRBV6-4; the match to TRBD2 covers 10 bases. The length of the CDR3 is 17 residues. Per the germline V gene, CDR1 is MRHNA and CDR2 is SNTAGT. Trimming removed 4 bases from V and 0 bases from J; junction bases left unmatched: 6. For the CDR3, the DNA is TGTGCCAGCAGTGCCACTAGCGGGGAGAGCTCCTACAATGAGCAGTTCTTC. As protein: CASSATSGESSYNEQFF.

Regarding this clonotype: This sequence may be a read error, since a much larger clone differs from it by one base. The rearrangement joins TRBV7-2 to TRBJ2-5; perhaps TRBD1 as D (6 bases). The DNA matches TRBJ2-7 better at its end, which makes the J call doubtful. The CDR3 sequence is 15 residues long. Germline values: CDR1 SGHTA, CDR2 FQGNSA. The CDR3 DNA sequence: TGTGCCAGCACCAAATCCGGGACAACAACCTACGAGCAGTACTTC. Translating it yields CASTKSGTTTYEQYF.

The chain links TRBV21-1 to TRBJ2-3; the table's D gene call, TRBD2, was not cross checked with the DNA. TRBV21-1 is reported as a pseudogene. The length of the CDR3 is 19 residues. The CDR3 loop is CASSIRGRDWEERTDTQYF. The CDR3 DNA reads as TGTGCCAGCAGCATTAGGGGGAGAGACTGGGAAGAAAGAACAGATACGCAGTATTTT.

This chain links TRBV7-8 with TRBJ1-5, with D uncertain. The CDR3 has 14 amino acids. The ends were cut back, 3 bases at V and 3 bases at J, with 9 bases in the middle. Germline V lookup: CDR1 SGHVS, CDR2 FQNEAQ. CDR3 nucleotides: TGTGCCAGCAGCTTGCGACTCCTCAATCAGCCCCAGCATTTT. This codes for CASSLRLLNQPQHF.

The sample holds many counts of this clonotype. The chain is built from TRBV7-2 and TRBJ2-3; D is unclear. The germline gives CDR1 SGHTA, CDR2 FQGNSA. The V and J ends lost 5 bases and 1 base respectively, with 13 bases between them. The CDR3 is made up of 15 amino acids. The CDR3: CASSPRYEGTDTQYF. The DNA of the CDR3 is TGTGCCAGCAGCCCCAGGTACGAGGGCACAGATACGCAGTATTTT. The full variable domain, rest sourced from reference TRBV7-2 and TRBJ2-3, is GAGVSQSPSNKVTEKGKDVELRCDPISGHTALYWYRQSLGQGLEFLIYFQGNSAPDKSGLPSDRFSAERTGGSVSTLTIQRTQQEDSAVYLCASSPRYEGTDTQYFGPGTRLTVL.

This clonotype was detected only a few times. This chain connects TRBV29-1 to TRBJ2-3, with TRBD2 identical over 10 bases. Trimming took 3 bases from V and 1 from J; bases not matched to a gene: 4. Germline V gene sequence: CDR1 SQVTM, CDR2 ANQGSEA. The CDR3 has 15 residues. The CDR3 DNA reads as TGCAGCGTTGAGGGGACTAGCGTAGGCACAGATACGCAGTATTTT. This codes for CSVEGTSVGTDTQYF.

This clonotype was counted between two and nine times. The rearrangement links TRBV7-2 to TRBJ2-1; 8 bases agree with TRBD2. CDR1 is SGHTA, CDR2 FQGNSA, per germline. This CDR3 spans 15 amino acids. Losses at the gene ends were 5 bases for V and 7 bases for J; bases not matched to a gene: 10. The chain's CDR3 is CASSPRGGVINEQFF. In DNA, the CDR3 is TGTGCCAGCAGCCCCCGGGGGGGGGTAATAAATGAGCAGTTCTTC.

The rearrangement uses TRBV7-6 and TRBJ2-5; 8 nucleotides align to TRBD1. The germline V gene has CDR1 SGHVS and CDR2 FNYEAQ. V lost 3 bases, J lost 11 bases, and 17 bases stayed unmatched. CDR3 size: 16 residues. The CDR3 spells CASSFNTGGSYNEQYF. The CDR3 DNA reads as TGTGCCAGCAGCTTTAATACAGGGGGGTCCTACAATGAGCAGTACTTC. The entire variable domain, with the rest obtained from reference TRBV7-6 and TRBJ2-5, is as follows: GAGVSQSPRYKVTKRGQDVALRCDPISGHVSLYWYRQALGQGPEFLTYFNYEAQQDKSGLPNDRFSAERPEGSISTLTIQRTEQRDSAMYRCASSFNTGGSYNEQYFGPGTRLLVL.

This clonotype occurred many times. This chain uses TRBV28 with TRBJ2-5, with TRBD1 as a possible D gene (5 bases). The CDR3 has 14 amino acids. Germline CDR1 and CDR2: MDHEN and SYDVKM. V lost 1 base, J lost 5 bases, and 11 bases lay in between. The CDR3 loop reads CASSLLGKGETQYF. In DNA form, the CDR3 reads TGTGCCAGCAGTTTATTGGGCAAGGGGGAGACCCAGTACTTC.

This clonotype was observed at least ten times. The CDR3 is CASSMGQEAYGYTF. The DNA for the CDR3 is TGCGCCAGCAGTATGGGACAGGAGGCCTATGGCTACACCTTC. V gene TRBV5-1 combines with J gene TRBJ1-2; the match to TRBD1 covers 8 bases. The V and J ends lost 5 bases and 4 bases, in that order; junction bases with no gene match: 7. Germline loops: CDR1 SGHRS, CDR2 YFSETQ. The CDR3 is 14 residues long.